The T cell receptor (beta chain) described here comes from a study of shared clonotypes between healthy human individuals. Here immunoSEQ multiplex PCR was the method, and the copy in TCRdb shows in-frame clones only, minus some. This sample has 2 million to 2.5 million clones, with more than 90% found just once. Sequenced input: naive CD4+ T cells sorted from blood. The sample's subset: CD45RA+ positively selected. The sequence derives from a man aged 18 to 35 in good health.

CDR3 sequence (DNA): TGTGCCATCAGCCCTGGGGGGGCTAACTATGGCTACACCTTC. Translating gives CAISPGGANYGYTF. This rearrangement joins TRBV10-3 to TRBJ1-2; D may be TRBD1 (5 bases). The V gene lost 6 bases and the J gene lost 0 bases, with 11 bases spanning the gap. Germline CDR1 is ENHRY and CDR2 is SYGVKD. The CDR3 runs to 14 residues.